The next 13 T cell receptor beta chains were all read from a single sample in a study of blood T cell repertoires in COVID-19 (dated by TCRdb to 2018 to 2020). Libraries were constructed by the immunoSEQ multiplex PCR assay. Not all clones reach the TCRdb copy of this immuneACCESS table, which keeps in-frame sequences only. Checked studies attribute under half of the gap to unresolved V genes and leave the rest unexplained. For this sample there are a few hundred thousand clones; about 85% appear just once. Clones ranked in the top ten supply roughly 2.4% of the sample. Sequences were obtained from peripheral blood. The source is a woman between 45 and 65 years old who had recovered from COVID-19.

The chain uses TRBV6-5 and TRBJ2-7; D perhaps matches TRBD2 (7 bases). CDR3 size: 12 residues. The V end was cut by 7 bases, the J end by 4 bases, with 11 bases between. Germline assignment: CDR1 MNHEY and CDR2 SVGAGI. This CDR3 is CASTRGPYEQYF. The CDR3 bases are TGTGCCAGCACGCGGGGGCCGTACGAGCAGTACTTC.

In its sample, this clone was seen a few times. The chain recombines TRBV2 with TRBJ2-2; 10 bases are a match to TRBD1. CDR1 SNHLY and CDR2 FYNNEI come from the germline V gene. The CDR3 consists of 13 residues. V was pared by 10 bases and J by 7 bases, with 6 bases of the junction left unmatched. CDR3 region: CATATGGGGELFF. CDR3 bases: TGTGCCACTGCGACAGGGGGCGGCGGGGAGCTGTTTTTT.

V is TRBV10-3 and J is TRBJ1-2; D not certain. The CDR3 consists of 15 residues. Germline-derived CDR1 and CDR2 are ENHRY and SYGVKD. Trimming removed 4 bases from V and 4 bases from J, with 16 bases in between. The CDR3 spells CAISGVPRPTYGYTF. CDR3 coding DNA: TGTGCCATCAGTGGGGTCCCCAGGCCAACCTATGGCTACACCTTC.

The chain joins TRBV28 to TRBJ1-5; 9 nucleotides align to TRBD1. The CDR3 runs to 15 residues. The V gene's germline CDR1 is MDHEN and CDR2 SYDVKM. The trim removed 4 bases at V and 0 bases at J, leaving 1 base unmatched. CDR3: CASSSTGGSNQPQHF. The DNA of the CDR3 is TGTGCCAGCAGTTCGACAGGGGGTAGCAATCAGCCCCAGCATTTT.

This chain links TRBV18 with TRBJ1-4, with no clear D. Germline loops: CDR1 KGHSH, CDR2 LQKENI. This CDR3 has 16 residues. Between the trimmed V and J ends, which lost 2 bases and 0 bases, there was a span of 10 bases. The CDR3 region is CASSPKTDPTNEKLFF. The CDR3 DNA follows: TGTGCCAGCTCACCAAAAACAGACCCAACTAATGAAAAACTGTTTTTT.

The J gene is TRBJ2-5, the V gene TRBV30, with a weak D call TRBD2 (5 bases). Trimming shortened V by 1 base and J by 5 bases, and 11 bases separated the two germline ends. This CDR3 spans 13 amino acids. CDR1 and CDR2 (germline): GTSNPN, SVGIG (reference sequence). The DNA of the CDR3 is TGTGCCTGGAGTGACGGGGTTGGCGAGACCCAGTACTTC. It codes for CAWSDGVGETQYF. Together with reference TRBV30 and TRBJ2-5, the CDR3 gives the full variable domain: SQTIHQWPATLVQPVGSPLSLECTVEGTSNPNLYWYRQAAGRGLQLLFYSVGIGQISSEVPQNLSASRPQDRQFILSSKKLLLSDSGFYLCAWSDGVGETQYFGPGTRLLVL.

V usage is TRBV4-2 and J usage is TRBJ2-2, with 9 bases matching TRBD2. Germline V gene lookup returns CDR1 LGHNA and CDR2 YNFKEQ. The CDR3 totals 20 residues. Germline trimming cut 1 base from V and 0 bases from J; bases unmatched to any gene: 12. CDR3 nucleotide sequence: TGTGCCAGCAGCCAAGGGAGTTTAGCGGGGGAGAGCACGAACACCGGGGAGCTGTTTTTT. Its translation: CASSQGSLAGESTNTGELFF.

This chain's CDR3 is CASSSKRRYNEQFF. The CDR3 DNA sequence: TGTGCCAGCAGCTCGAAACGGAGATACAATGAGCAGTTCTTC. This chain joins TRBV5-6 and TRBJ2-1, with D uncertain. The CDR3 has 14 residues. In germline, CDR1 is SGHDT, CDR2 YYEEEE. V lost 3 bases and J lost 4, with 11 bases in between.

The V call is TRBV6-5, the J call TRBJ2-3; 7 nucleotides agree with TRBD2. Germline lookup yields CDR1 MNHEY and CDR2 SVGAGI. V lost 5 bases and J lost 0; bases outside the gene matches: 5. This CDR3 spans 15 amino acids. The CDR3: CASSRAGMSTDTQYF. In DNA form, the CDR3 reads TGTGCCAGCAGTAGAGCGGGGATGAGCACAGATACGCAGTATTTT.

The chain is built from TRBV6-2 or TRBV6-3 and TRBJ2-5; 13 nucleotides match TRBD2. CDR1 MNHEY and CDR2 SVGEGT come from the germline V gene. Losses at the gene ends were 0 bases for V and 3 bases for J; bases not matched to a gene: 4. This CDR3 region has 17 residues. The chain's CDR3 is CASSYSRTSGSKETQYF. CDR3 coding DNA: TGTGCCAGCAGTTACTCTCGGACTAGCGGGAGCAAAGAGACCCAGTACTTC.

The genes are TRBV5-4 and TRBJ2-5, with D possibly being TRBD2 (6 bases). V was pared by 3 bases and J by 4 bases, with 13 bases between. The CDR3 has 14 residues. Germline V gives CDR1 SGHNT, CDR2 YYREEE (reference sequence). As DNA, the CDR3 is TGTGCCAGCAGCTCTCGGGGGAGGTCAGAGACCCAGTACTTC. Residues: CASSSRGRSETQYF.

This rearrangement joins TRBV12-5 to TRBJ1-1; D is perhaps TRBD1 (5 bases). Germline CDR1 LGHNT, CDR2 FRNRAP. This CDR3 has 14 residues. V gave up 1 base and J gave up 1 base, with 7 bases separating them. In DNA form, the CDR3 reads TGTGCTAGTGGTTTGGGACAGCCGAACACTGAAGCTTTCTTT. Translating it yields CASGLGQPNTEAFF.

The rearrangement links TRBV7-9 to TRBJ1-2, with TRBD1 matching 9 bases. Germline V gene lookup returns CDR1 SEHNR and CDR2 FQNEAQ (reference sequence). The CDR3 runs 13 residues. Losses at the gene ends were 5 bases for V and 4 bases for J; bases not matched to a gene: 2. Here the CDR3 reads CASSAGQGYGYTF. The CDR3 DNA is TGTGCCAGCAGCGCGGGACAGGGCTATGGCTACACCTTC.